This T cell receptor (beta chain) was recorded in a study of cytomegalovirus exposure and HLA in healthy donors. Study in general: The early release's HLA-typed donors yielded tens of millions of unique TCRs.

Whole-study results and caveats: Many donors shared some public TCRs, even though most TCR sequences were rare.

With 60 Vbeta and 13 Jbeta primers, the PCR was carried out. Methods used by the authors: Around 9.9 million shared chains were among the roughly 78 million unique TCR beta chains that a later analysis counted. Some clones are missing from TCRdb's copy, which holds only in-frame ones; the method was immunoSEQ multiplex PCR. Clone size and the V and J calls come from that table; the DNA yielded D and trimming. The data hold roughly 160,000 clones, with around four fifths observed a single time. In this sample, this clone turned up once. Antigen unknown. V lost 3 bases, J lost 0 bases, and 14 bases lay in between. Germline lookup yields CDR1 KGHSH and CDR2 LQKENI. The CDR3 runs 17 residues.

The receptor's source is a boy aged 2 to 9 in good health and CMV-seronegative. V and J are TRBV18 and TRBJ1-4; D is perhaps TRBD1 (5 bases). The material sequenced was PBMCs. In DNA form, the CDR3 reads TGTGCCAGCTCACCTTTCGCCAGGGATGCAACTAATGAAAAACTGTTTTTT. Its translation is CASSPFARDATNEKLFF.